These 29 T cell receptor beta chains were sequenced from one sample in a study of cytomegalovirus exposure and HLA in healthy donors. Only in-frame clones appear in the TCRdb table, and some are missing; sequencing was by immunoSEQ multiplex PCR. The sample holds over 150,000 clones, 85% seen once. The sequencing input was PBMCs. The receptors were gathered from a man aged 18 to 29 in good health and CMV-seropositive.

The J gene is TRBJ1-2, the V gene TRBV28; D possibly corresponds to TRBD1 (6 bases). Trimming removed 6 bases from V and 7 bases from J, with 27 bases in between. The CDR3 runs to 17 residues. Germline V gene sequence: CDR1 MDHEN, CDR2 SYDVKM. The CDR3 bases are TGTGCCAGCAGGTTCACCGGGACAACCCTCGGTCTCGGTGGCTACACCTTC. Its translation: CASRFTGTTLGLGGYTF.

This chain links TRBV4-1 with TRBJ2-3; D call uncertain. Germline V CDR1 and CDR2: MGHRA, YSYEKL. This CDR3 is built from 13 residues. V dropped 0 bases and J dropped 6 bases, with 7 bases sitting between them. Here the CDR3 DNA reads TGCGCCAGCAGCCAAGACCTTTTTGATACGCAGTATTTT. Its translation: CASSQDLFDTQYF.

The J gene is TRBJ2-3, the V gene TRBV20-1, with D possibly matching TRBD1 (6 bases). Germline V gene lookup returns CDR1 DFQATT and CDR2 SNEGSKA (reference sequence). The CDR3 is 11 amino acids. Trimming pared 6 bases from V and 5 bases from J, leaving 9 bases between. CDR3 loop: CSATTGDTQYF. The CDR3, as DNA: TGCAGTGCGACGACAGGAGATACGCAGTATTTT.

The chain couples TRBV28 to TRBJ2-7; the D gene is possibly TRBD2 (7 bases). Germline V gene sequence: CDR1 MDHEN, CDR2 SYDVKM. This CDR3 region has 12 residues. V was cut by 2 bases and J by 6 bases, with 8 bases left in between. CDR3 loop: CASSLRGAEQYF. CDR3 bases: TGTGCCAGCAGTTTACGGGGGGCCGAGCAGTACTTC.

The rearrangement joins TRBV5-6 to TRBJ2-7; D is possibly TRBD2 (6 bases). The CDR3 is 13 residues long. Germline V CDR1 and CDR2: SGHDT, YYEEEE. Between the trimmed V and J ends, which lost 0 bases and 7 bases, there was a span of 11 bases. CDR3 DNA sequence: TGTGCCAGCAGCTTGGGCGCTGCGGGGGAGCAGTACTTC. It yields the protein CASSLGAAGEQYF.

V gene TRBV28 combines with J gene TRBJ1-3; D is possibly TRBD1 (5 bases). The V gene lost 9 bases and the J gene lost 0 bases, with 15 bases spanning the gap. CDR3 size: 15 residues. Germline V CDR1 and CDR2: MDHEN, SYDVKM. This CDR3 reads CASWRGGDSGNTIYF. The CDR3, as DNA: TGTGCCAGTTGGAGGGGTGGTGACTCTGGAAACACCATATATTTT.

The V call is TRBV5-6, the J call TRBJ1-2, with unresolved D. CDR3 size: 17 residues. V lost 6 bases and J 1 base, leaving 22 bases between the germline ends. Germline lookup yields CDR1 SGHDT and CDR2 YYEEEE. This CDR3 reads CASISFPSSGINYGYTF. The CDR3 DNA is TGTGCCAGCATCTCCTTCCCCTCGTCGGGGATTAACTATGGCTACACCTTC. Full variable domain (rest looked up from reference TRBV5-6 and TRBJ1-2): DAGVTQSPTHLIKTRGQQVTLRCSPKSGHDTVSWYQQALGQGPQFIFQYYEEEERQRGNFPDRFSGHQFPNYSSELNVNALLLGDSALYLCASISFPSSGINYGYTFGSGTRLTVV.

The chain combines TRBV2 with TRBJ2-3; 7 nucleotides match TRBD2. Germline V lookup: CDR1 SNHLY, CDR2 FYNNEI. V shed 2 bases, J shed 6 bases, and the junction held 5 bases outside the gene matches. This CDR3 comprises 14 residues. CDR3 protein: CASSERTSDDTQYF. Here the CDR3 DNA reads TGTGCCAGCAGTGAAAGGACTAGTGACGATACGCAGTATTTT.

The chain combines TRBV19 with TRBJ2-1, with 9 bases matching TRBD2. The CDR3 contains 14 residues. Germline V gene lookup returns CDR1 LNHDA and CDR2 SQIVND (reference sequence). The V and J ends lost 5 bases and 3 bases, in that order; junction bases with no gene match: 2. The DNA for the CDR3 is TGTGCCAGTAGTTCGACTAGCGGCTACAATGAGCAGTTCTTC. Protein sequence: CASSSTSGYNEQFF.

The rearrangement links TRBV9 to TRBJ2-3; TRBD2 agrees at 11 bases. The CDR3 is 15 amino acids. Per germline, CDR1 SGDLS and CDR2 YYNGEE. V shed 4 bases, J shed 5 bases, and the junction held 6 bases outside the gene matches. DNA of the CDR3: TGTGCCAGCAGCATGGGGACTAGCGGAAGAGATACGCAGTATTTT. Translating it yields CASSMGTSGRDTQYF.

This chain joins TRBV5-8 and TRBJ1-1; D not certain. Germline loops: CDR1 SGHTS, CDR2 YDEGEE. Trimming cost V 0 bases and J 10 bases, with 16 bases left between them. The CDR3 runs to 14 residues. CDR3 loop: CASSLESSSMVAFF. The CDR3 region has the DNA TGTGCCAGCAGCTTGGAAAGTAGCAGTATGGTAGCTTTCTTT.

This clone was seen only a few times. The genes are TRBV30 and TRBJ1-4; D possibly corresponds to TRBD1 (6 bases). CDR1 is GTSNPN, CDR2 SVGIG, per germline (reference sequence). V was clipped by 2 bases and J by 0 bases, with 10 bases between them. The length of the CDR3 is 15 residues. DNA for the CDR3: TGTGCCTGGAGTCCTGGACAGTCAACTAATGAAAAACTGTTTTTT. Its translation: CAWSPGQSTNEKLFF.

The DNA for the CDR3 is TGTGCGGGTGGGGGGGCTCATCAGCCCCAGCATTTT. It codes for CAGGGAHQPQHF. The chain uses TRBV6-6 and TRBJ1-5, with a weak D call TRBD1 (6 bases). Germline-derived CDR1 and CDR2 are MNHNY and SVGAGI (reference sequence). The CDR3 extends over 12 amino acids.

The table lists this clone with a few counts. The chain couples TRBV2 to TRBJ1-2, with 12 bases fitting TRBD1. With 10 bases clipped from V and 5 bases from J, the junction kept 5 bases outside the gene matches. CDR3 length: 13 amino acids. Looked up from germline, CDR1 is SNHLY and CDR2 is FYNNEI. CDR3 residues: CAIVGQGAYGYTF. The CDR3 coding sequence is TGTGCCATCGTGGGACAGGGGGCGTATGGCTACACCTTC. Looking up the rest from reference TRBV2 and TRBJ1-2 gives the full variable domain: EPEVTQTPSHQVTQMGQEVILRCVPISNHLYFYWYRQILGQKVEFLVSFYNNEISEKSEIFDDQFSVERPDGSNFTLKIRSTKLEDSAMYFCAIVGQGAYGYTFGSGTRLTVV.

This clone has more than one count but fewer than ten. The chain carries TRBV29-1 and TRBJ1-1, with 10 bases that match TRBD1. The CDR3 runs 12 residues. V was pared by 7 bases and J by 5 bases, with 4 bases of the junction left unmatched. The germline gives CDR1 SQVTM, CDR2 ANQGSEA. DNA of the CDR3: TGCAGCGCTGGGACAGGGGAGACTGAAGCTTTCTTT. It codes for CSAGTGETEAFF.

The chain has TRBV11-3 and TRBJ2-4, with D tentatively TRBD2 (5 bases). Deletions cut 5 bases from V and 6 bases from J, with 11 bases between. Germline loops: CDR1 SGHNT, CDR2 YENEEA. CDR3 length: 13 amino acids. CDR3 amino acids: CASSPREGNIQYF. The DNA for the CDR3 is TGTGCCAGCAGCCCCCGAGAGGGAAACATTCAGTACTTC.

The V and J genes are TRBV19 and TRBJ2-7; D is possibly TRBD1 (6 bases). Trimming pared 8 bases from V and 3 bases from J, leaving 14 bases between. The CDR3 consists of 13 residues. Germline CDR1 reads LNHDA; CDR2 reads SQIVND (reference sequence). CDR3 coding DNA: TGTGCCAGTGCGACAGGAACGGGCTACGAGCAGTACTTC. Its protein product is CASATGTGYEQYF.

The chain couples TRBV18 to TRBJ1-1; D is possibly TRBD1 (5 bases). V lost 3 bases and J 1 base, leaving 6 bases between the germline ends. This CDR3 has 13 amino acids. Germline V CDR1 and CDR2: KGHSH, LQKENI. CDR3 coding DNA: TGTGCCAGCTCACCCCAGGGGAACACTGAAGCTTTCTTT. This encodes CASSPQGNTEAFF.

The J gene is TRBJ2-7, the V gene TRBV30; tentative D call: TRBD1 (6 bases). The germline V gene encodes CDR1 GTSNPN and CDR2 SVGIG (reference sequence). V gave up 1 base and J gave up 4 bases, with 20 bases separating them. The CDR3 runs 16 residues. This CDR3 reads CAWSAFPGAGRYEQYF. For the CDR3, the DNA is TGTGCCTGGAGTGCCTTCCCAGGGGCTGGTAGGTACGAGCAGTACTTC.

The table lists this clone with a count of one. The chain joins TRBV5-8 to TRBJ1-6, with 8 positions matching TRBD1. Looked up from germline, CDR1 is SGHTS and CDR2 is YDEGEE. Unmatched junction bases numbered 15, after V lost 4 bases and J lost 0 bases. This CDR3 is built from 20 residues. The chain's CDR3 is CASSTIRGRAAFSYNSPLHF. In DNA form, the CDR3 reads TGTGCCAGCAGCACTATCAGGGGGCGCGCAGCTTTCTCCTATAATTCACCCCTCCACTTT.

This chain joins TRBV5-1 and TRBJ2-3; 12 nucleotides match TRBD2. Germline assignment: CDR1 SGHRS and CDR2 YFSETQ. Trimming took 4 bases from V and 4 from J; bases not matched to a gene: 7. The CDR3 covers 16 residues. The CDR3 sequence is CASSHGLAGSADTQYF. CDR3 nucleotides: TGCGCCAGCAGCCACGGACTAGCGGGGAGCGCAGATACGCAGTATTTT.

The table lists this clone with a few counts. V gene TRBV18 combines with J gene TRBJ1-6; D not certain. From germline, CDR1 is KGHSH and CDR2 LQKENI. Trimming took off 6 bases at V and 5 bases at J, with 8 bases between the two ends. The CDR3 length is 13 residues. DNA for the CDR3: TGTGCCAGCTCGCGGGATGATAATTCACCCCTCCACTTT. This gives the protein CASSRDDNSPLHF.

The rearrangement uses TRBV27 and TRBJ1-1; D unclear. The CDR3 extends over 13 amino acids. Germline assignment: CDR1 MNHEY and CDR2 SMNVEV (reference sequence). V shed 0 bases and J shed 5 bases, with 7 bases lying between them. CDR3 protein: CASSLSGSTEAFF. As DNA, the CDR3 is TGTGCCAGCAGTTTATCAGGGAGTACTGAAGCTTTCTTT.

This sequence joins TRBV6-4 and TRBJ2-2, with 7 bases aligning to TRBD1. The CDR3 contains 16 residues. Losses at the gene ends were 4 bases for V and 2 bases for J; bases not matched to a gene: 7. Germline V gives CDR1 MRHNA, CDR2 SNTAGT. The DNA for the CDR3 is TGTGCCAGCAGTGCCGCTGGACAGGACAACACCGGGGAGCTGTTTTTT. Its protein product is CASSAAGQDNTGELFF.

This clone was observed at least ten times. This chain links TRBV4-1 with TRBJ1-1; unclear D gene. The CDR3 sequence is 14 residues long. Germline CDR1 is MGHRA and CDR2 is YSYEKL. Between the trimmed V and J ends, which lost 4 bases and 0 bases, there was a span of 9 bases. Written as DNA, the CDR3 is TGCGCCAGCAGCCGGGCTACCATGAACACTGAAGCTTTCTTT. Its translation: CASSRATMNTEAFF.

This sequence joins TRBV28 and TRBJ2-3, with 7 bases fitting TRBD1. CDR3 length: 14 residues. Unmatched junction bases numbered 10, after V lost 10 bases and J lost 3 bases. Germline lookup yields CDR1 MDHEN and CDR2 SYDVKM. CDR3: CAITSGGATDTQYF. In DNA form, the CDR3 reads TGTGCCATCACTTCAGGGGGTGCTACAGATACGCAGTATTTT.

This clone occurred once. The chain links TRBV11-3 to TRBJ2-7; 7 nucleotides match TRBD1. The V gene's germline CDR1 is SGHNT and CDR2 YENEEA. The length of the CDR3 is 15 residues. V was clipped by 0 bases and J by 5 bases; unmatched bases: 7. CDR3 protein: CASSLDDRVTNEQYF. The DNA for the CDR3 is TGTGCCAGCAGCTTAGACGACAGGGTCACGAACGAGCAGTACTTC.

A word on this clone: Additional DNA sequences in this sample encode the identical CDR3. The chain recombines TRBV4-1 with TRBJ1-1; TRBD1 matches at 9 bases. Looked up from germline, CDR1 is MGHRA and CDR2 is YSYEKL. The CDR3 covers 13 residues. J lost 4 bases, V lost 4 bases, and 1 base had no gene match. The CDR3 reads CASSLTGGTEAFF. CDR3 in DNA: TGCGCCAGCAGCCTGACAGGGGGCACTGAAGCTTTCTTT.

The V gene is TRBV28, the J gene TRBJ2-7; D might be TRBD2 (6 bases). Germline V gene data show CDR1 as MDHEN and CDR2 as SYDVKM. The CDR3 contains 14 residues. Trimming cost V 8 bases and J 2 bases, with 16 bases left between them. The CDR3 DNA reads TGTGCCAGCGCCCCCGGGGGTCCTCCCTACGAGCAGTACTTC. This codes for CASAPGGPPYEQYF.